Presented here are 2 T cell receptor beta chains from one specimen sequenced in a study of shared clonotypes between healthy human individuals. TCRdb's copy holds only in-frame clones and misses some; the assay was immunoSEQ multiplex PCR. The sample lists about 820,000 clones; 80% to 95% were seen once. Naive-designated CD8 cells lacked CD45RO, were positively enriched for CCR7, and omitted terminally differentiated effector memory CD45RA+ cells. Sequenced: naive CD8+ T cells sorted from blood. These receptors were collected from a man younger than 45 in good health.

The gene calls are TRBV10-1 and TRBJ2-3; D is tentatively TRBD1 or TRBD2 (5 bases each). In germline, CDR1 is WNHNN, CDR2 SYGVQD (reference sequence). The CDR3 sequence is 17 residues long. V lost 1 base, J lost 2 bases, and 16 bases lay in between. The CDR3 loop is CASSEFFGDLFTDTQYF. CDR3 DNA: TGCGCCAGCAGTGAGTTTTTTGGGGACCTGTTCACAGATACGCAGTATTTT.

The V and J genes are TRBV30 and TRBJ2-7; a weak D match, TRBD1 (6 bases). CDR3 size: 12 residues. Per the germline V gene, CDR1 is GTSNPN and CDR2 is SVGIG (reference sequence). V was trimmed by 3 bases and J by 2 bases, leaving 8 bases between them. The CDR3 DNA follows: TGTGCCTGGAGGGACAGCACCTACGAGCAGTACTTC. This codes for CAWRDSTYEQYF.